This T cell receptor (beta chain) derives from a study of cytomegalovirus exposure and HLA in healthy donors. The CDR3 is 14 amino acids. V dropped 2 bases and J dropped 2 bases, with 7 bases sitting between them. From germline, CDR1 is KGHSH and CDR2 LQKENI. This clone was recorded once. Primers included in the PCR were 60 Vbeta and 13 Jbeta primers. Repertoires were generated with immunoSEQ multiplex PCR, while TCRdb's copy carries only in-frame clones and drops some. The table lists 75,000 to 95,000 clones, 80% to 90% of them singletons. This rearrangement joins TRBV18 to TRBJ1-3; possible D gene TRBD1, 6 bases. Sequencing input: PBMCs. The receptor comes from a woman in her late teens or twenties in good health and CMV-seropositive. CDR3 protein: CASSPGTTGNTIYF. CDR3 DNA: TGTGCCAGCTCACCAGGGACAACTGGAAACACCATATATTTT.